The 25 T cell receptor beta chains below come from one sample, sequenced in a study of cytomegalovirus exposure and HLA in healthy donors. The PCR employed 60 Vbeta primers together with 13 Jbeta primers. Clones were sequenced by immunoSEQ multiplex PCR, and TCRdb holds only the in-frame ones, with some missing. The sample carries 90,000 to 120,000 clones, 70% to 85% recorded once. Sequencing was carried out using PBMCs. Source of these receptors: a male donor in good health and CMV-seronegative.

The chain uses TRBV7-2 and TRBJ2-3, with 10 nucleotides matching TRBD2. The trim removed 0 bases at V and 2 bases at J, leaving 17 bases unmatched. CDR1 is SGHTA and CDR2 is FQGNSA in the germline V gene. The CDR3 has 21 residues. CDR3 bases: TGTGCCAGCAGCTTAGCTCGGGTTAGCGGGAGGCGGGGAACCACCACAGATACGCAGTATTTT. Translating gives CASSLARVSGRRGTTTDTQYF.

This chain links TRBV4-2 with TRBJ2-3, with D possibly TRBD1 on 5 matching bases. The CDR3 has 16 residues. Trimming took 0 bases from V and 1 from J, leaving 11 bases between them. Germline-derived CDR1 and CDR2 are LGHNA and YNFKEQ. The DNA of the CDR3 is TGTGCCAGCAGCCAAGATTTGGCACAGGGCACAGATACGCAGTATTTT. Translating it yields CASSQDLAQGTDTQYF.

The J gene is TRBJ2-7, the V gene TRBV29-1; 8 bases are shared with TRBD1. This CDR3 has 13 residues. CDR1 is SQVTM, CDR2 ANQGSEA, per germline. The junction had 2 bases not matched to a gene; V was cut back by 4 bases and J by 0 bases. This CDR3 reads CSVVTGGSYEQYF. CDR3 coding DNA: TGCAGCGTTGTAACAGGGGGCTCCTACGAGCAGTACTTC.

This chain joins TRBV10-2 and TRBJ1-4, with D maybe TRBD1 (5 bases). Between the trimmed V and J ends, which lost 8 bases and 4 bases, there was a span of 11 bases. The CDR3 is 13 residues long. The germline gives CDR1 WSHSY, CDR2 SAAADI. For the CDR3, the DNA is TGCGCCAGCGCGGGACGGCTTAATGAAAAACTGTTTTTT. Residues: CASAGRLNEKLFF.

V and J are TRBV6-1 and TRBJ1-2; D is ambiguous. This CDR3 comprises 16 residues. Germline V gene data show CDR1 as MNHNS and CDR2 as SASEGT. The V and J ends lost 1 base and 5 bases respectively, with 17 bases between them. Here the CDR3 reads CASSEGAGLLFYGYTF. CDR3 DNA: TGTGCCAGCAGTGAAGGGGCAGGTCTCTTATTTTATGGCTACACCTTC.

CDR3 region: CASSHGHSYEQYF. The CDR3 region has the DNA TGCGCCAGCAGTCATGGACACTCCTACGAGCAGTACTTC. The chain joins TRBV10-1 to TRBJ2-7; tentatively, D is TRBD1 (5 bases). The germline CDR1 and CDR2 sequences are WNHNN and SYGVQD (reference sequence). CDR3 length: 13 amino acids. Trimming shortened V by 5 bases and J by 0 bases, and 8 bases separated the two germline ends.

This chain connects TRBV6-5 to TRBJ2-1; 8 bases agree with TRBD2. The germline gives CDR1 MNHEY, CDR2 SVGAGI. This CDR3 region has 15 residues. With 5 bases clipped from V and 8 bases from J, the junction kept 11 bases outside the gene matches. The CDR3 reads CASSGGLAPQDEQFF. The CDR3 region has the DNA TGTGCCAGCAGTGGAGGACTAGCACCCCAGGATGAGCAGTTCTTC.

The V call is TRBV4-2, the J call TRBJ2-7, with 11 bases matching TRBD2. CDR1 and CDR2 (germline): LGHNA, YNFKEQ. The ends lost 1 base at V and 4 bases at J; junction bases unmatched: 3. The CDR3 is 15 amino acids. The CDR3, as DNA: TGTGCCAGCAGCCAAGCACTAGCGGGAGTATACGAGCAGTACTTC. As protein: CASSQALAGVYEQYF.

The chain uses TRBV28 and TRBJ1-1; 8 positions agree with TRBD1. This CDR3 contains 13 residues. The V gene's germline CDR1 is MDHEN and CDR2 SYDVKM. The V segment lost 5 bases and the J segment 4 bases; nucleotides outside the gene matches: 3. The CDR3 bases are TGTGCCAGCAGTCACAGGGGGGTCACTGAAGCTTTCTTT. It codes for CASSHRGVTEAFF.

CDR3 region: CASSLGGNNFEQYF. In DNA, the CDR3 is TGTGCCAGCAGCTTGGGCGGGAACAATTTCGAGCAGTACTTC. The chain carries TRBV5-6 and TRBJ2-7; possible D gene TRBD2, 6 bases. V was shortened by 0 bases and J by 6 bases, with 13 bases between the two germline ends. There are 14 residues in the CDR3. The V gene's germline CDR1 is SGHDT and CDR2 YYEEEE.

The rearrangement links TRBV19 to TRBJ2-6; D is unresolved. The V gene lost 2 bases and the J gene lost 0 bases, with 5 bases spanning the gap. There are 15 residues in the CDR3. The germline gives CDR1 LNHDA, CDR2 SQIVND (reference sequence). DNA of the CDR3: TGTGCCAGTAGTATATCTCCCTCTGGGGCCAACGTCCTGACTTTC. It is translated as CASSISPSGANVLTF.

The chain links TRBV12-5 to TRBJ2-7; 10 nucleotides agree with TRBD2. The CDR3 covers 18 residues. Germline V gene sequence: CDR1 LGHNT, CDR2 FRNRAP. Trimming at V came to 7 bases and at J to 3 bases, leaving 18 bases not matched to a gene. The CDR3 coding sequence is TGTGCTAGTGCCAAGACTAGCGGGCGTTCCAGCGACGACTACGAGCAGTACTTC. Protein sequence: CASAKTSGRSSDDYEQYF.

The chain uses TRBV5-1 and TRBJ2-1, with D possibly TRBD2 on 6 matching bases. The germline V gene encodes CDR1 SGHRS and CDR2 YFSETQ. The V end was cut by 0 bases, the J end by 15 bases, with 25 bases between. This CDR3 has 16 amino acids. The DNA for the CDR3 is TGCGCCAGCAGCTTGGGCCGCCCTAGCGCGAGTCGCCCTTGGTTCTTC. As protein: CASSLGRPSASRPWFF.

The chain combines TRBV9 with TRBJ2-1; perhaps TRBD1 as D (5 bases). V was clipped by 0 bases and J by 9 bases, with 13 bases between them. The CDR3 extends over 14 amino acids. The germline V gene encodes CDR1 SGDLS and CDR2 YYNGEE. The CDR3 region has the DNA TGTGCCAGCAGCGTAGGCAGGGTACCTGGTGAGCAGTTCTTC. Its protein is CASSVGRVPGEQFF.

The V call is TRBV21-1, the J call TRBJ2-7; the tabulated D call, TRBD2, remains unverified against the DNA. TRBV21-1 is termed a pseudogene. The CDR3 consists of 17 residues. CDR3 DNA: TGTGCCAGCAGCAAAGTGTATAGCGGGAGGCGGGAAGACGAGCAGTACTTC. Its translation is CASSKVYSGRREDEQYF.

The chain couples TRBV30 to TRBJ2-7; 7 bases agree with TRBD2. This CDR3 region has 14 residues. Germline V gene data show CDR1 as GTSNPN and CDR2 as SVGIG (reference sequence). V lost 1 base to trimming and J lost 0 bases; unmatched junction nucleotides: 3. CDR3 in amino acids: CAWSGGGSSYEQYF. The CDR3 region has the DNA TGTGCCTGGAGTGGGGGCGGGAGCTCCTACGAGCAGTACTTC.

The chain recombines TRBV5-4 with TRBJ2-7; 8 nucleotides line up with TRBD2. Trimming at V came to 4 bases and at J to 6 bases, leaving 12 bases not matched to a gene. This CDR3 has 15 amino acids. Germline CDR1 SGHNT, CDR2 YYREEE (reference sequence). The CDR3 DNA reads as TGTGCCAGCAGCCTAAGCGGGAGCGCCCGGGGCGAGCAGTACTTC. Translated, it gives CASSLSGSARGEQYF.

V usage is TRBV11-2 and J usage is TRBJ2-7, with D possibly being TRBD2 (5 bases). Germline assignment: CDR1 SGHAT and CDR2 FQNNGV. This CDR3 region has 15 residues. V lost 0 bases and J 5 bases, leaving 14 bases between the germline ends. The CDR3 is CASSLDSRVKDEQYF. CDR3 bases: TGTGCCAGCAGCTTAGATTCGAGGGTTAAGGACGAGCAGTACTTC.

CDR3 amino acids: CASSQDNEYTEAFF. The DNA of the CDR3 is TGTGCCAGCAGCCAAGATAATGAGTACACTGAAGCTTTCTTT. The genes are TRBV14 and TRBJ1-1, with D unclear. Trimming left V 0 bases short and J 3 bases short, with 8 bases between. CDR1 is SGHDN and CDR2 is FVKESK in the germline V gene. This CDR3 is built from 14 residues.

The gene calls are TRBV27 and TRBJ1-1; D gene ambiguous. Trimming pared 0 bases from V and 2 bases from J, leaving 10 bases between. Germline V lookup: CDR1 MNHEY, CDR2 SMNVEV (reference sequence). The length of the CDR3 is 15 residues. Here the CDR3 reads CASSLSISGNTEAFF. DNA of the CDR3: TGTGCCAGCAGTTTATCTATCTCGGGAAACACTGAAGCTTTCTTT.

The gene calls are TRBV15 and TRBJ2-3; 9 bases align to TRBD2. Germline values: CDR1 LNHNV, CDR2 YYDKDF (reference sequence). This CDR3 is 18 amino acids long. With 1 base clipped from V and 1 base from J, the junction kept 9 bases outside the gene matches. CDR3 in DNA: TGTGCCACCAGCAGAGTCCTAGCGGGAACTCGGGGCACAGATACGCAGTATTTT. Encoded protein: CATSRVLAGTRGTDTQYF.

The gene calls are TRBV5-1 and TRBJ1-2, with 7 bases identical to TRBD1. Per the germline V gene, CDR1 is SGHRS and CDR2 is YFSETQ. The CDR3 loop spans 12 amino acids. The V and J ends lost 9 bases and 6 bases, in that order; junction bases with no gene match: 8. The CDR3 DNA follows: TGCGCCACCCGAACAGGGGCTGATGGCTACACCTTC. Its translation is CATRTGADGYTF.

This clone was seen only once. This chain connects TRBV19 to TRBJ2-7; possible D gene TRBD2, 5 bases. There are 14 residues in the CDR3. Looked up from germline, CDR1 is LNHDA and CDR2 is SQIVND (reference sequence). V shed 5 bases and J shed 2 bases, with 13 bases lying between them. CDR3 loop: CASSADSGPYEQYF. CDR3 sequence (DNA): TGTGCCAGTAGTGCGGACTCTGGTCCCTACGAGCAGTACTTC.

The CDR3 DNA reads TGTGCCAGCAGCCAAGGACTTAGCAATCAGCCCCAGCATTTT. Translated: CASSQGLSNQPQHF. This sequence joins TRBV28 and TRBJ1-5; no clear D gene. CDR1 is MDHEN, CDR2 SYDVKM, per germline. The CDR3 is 14 amino acids. The V and J ends lost 6 bases and 0 bases respectively, with 9 bases between them.

This clone has a handful of counts. This chain links TRBV11-3 with TRBJ2-7; 10 nucleotides align to TRBD2. V shed 5 bases, J shed 1 base, and the junction held 2 bases outside the gene matches. Looked up from germline, CDR1 is SGHNT and CDR2 is YENEEA. The CDR3 has 14 amino acids. CDR3: CASSPSGSSYEQYF. The DNA for the CDR3 is TGTGCCAGCAGCCCTAGCGGGAGTTCCTACGAGCAGTACTTC.